Below, one TCR beta chain is given with its context. Antigen unknown. The data derive from a study of a mutant IDH1 vaccine in newly diagnosed glioma. Study conclusions and caveats: Changes in top peripheral clonotypes did not appear linked to pseudoprogression.

The CDR3 is 14 residues long. Germline V gene data show CDR1 as ENHRY and CDR2 as SYGVKD. The V end lost 7 bases, the J end lost 4 bases, and 14 bases lay between the germline ends. Time point of the sample: week 11, during vaccination. Vaccinated patients received 300 ug of mutant IDH1 20-mer peptide per dose, with topical imiquimod. Diagnosis in the donors showed new WHO grade 3 or 4 astrocytomas that were IDH1-mutant and ATRX-lost. Assay: immunoSEQ multiplex PCR; the TCRdb copy retains only in-frame clones and omits some. The table includes about 40,000 clones, roughly 89% detected once. This chain joins TRBV10-3 and TRBJ1-5, with D tentatively TRBD1 (5 bases). The input for sequencing was PBMCs, taken from a glioma patient whose treatment included an IDH1 peptide vaccine. This clonotype was sampled from a man in his forties with glioma. In DNA form, the CDR3 reads TGTGCCATCAAAGACAGCACCTCGAATCAGCCCCAGCATTTT. This encodes CAIKDSTSNQPQHF.